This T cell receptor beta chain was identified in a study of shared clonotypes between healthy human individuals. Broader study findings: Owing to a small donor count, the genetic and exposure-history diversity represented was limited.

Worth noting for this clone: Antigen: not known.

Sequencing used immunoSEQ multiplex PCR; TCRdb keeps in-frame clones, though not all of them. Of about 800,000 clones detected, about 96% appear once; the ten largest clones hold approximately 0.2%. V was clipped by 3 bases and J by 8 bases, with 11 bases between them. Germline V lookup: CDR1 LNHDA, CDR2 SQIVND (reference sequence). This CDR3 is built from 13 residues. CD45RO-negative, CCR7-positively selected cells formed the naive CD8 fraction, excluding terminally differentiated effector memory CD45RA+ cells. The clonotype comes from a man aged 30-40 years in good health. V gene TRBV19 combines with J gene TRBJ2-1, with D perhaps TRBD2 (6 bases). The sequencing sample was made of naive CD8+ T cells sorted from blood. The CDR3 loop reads CASSIRAGYEQFF. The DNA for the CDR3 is TGTGCCAGTAGTATTCGGGCGGGGTATGAGCAGTTCTTC.